These T cell receptor beta chains were read from a single sample in a study of blood T cell repertoires in COVID-19. Some clones are missing from TCRdb's copy, which holds only in-frame ones; the method was immunoSEQ multiplex PCR. The sample carries over 200,000 clones, roughly nine tenths recorded once. Specimen: PBMCs or T cells enriched from blood (not recorded which). The receptors were gathered from a woman aged 50 to 60 in a cohort exposed to, infected with or recovered from COVID-19 (not recorded which). Each CDR3 is given with its conserved first and last residue. The D gene is left open where the match is weak. Only part of the rows carry a size: once, few, many, or a class if the clone is expanded.

clone_size | j_call | d_call | v_call | cdr3_aa | cdr3_nt
- | TRBJ1-1 | - | TRBV6-1 | CASSAGLLNTEAFF | TGTGCCAGCAGTGCAGGGTTGCTGAACACTGAAGCTTTCTTT
- | TRBJ1-3 | - | TRBV2 | CASRRDGLSGNTIYF | TGTGCCAGCAGGCGGGACGGTCTCTCTGGAAACACCATATATTTT
- | TRBJ2-5 | - | TRBV25-1 | CASSDSGHVGETQYF | TGTGCCAGCAGTGACTCCGGACACGTAGGAGAGACCCAGTACTTC
- | TRBJ2-7 | TRBD1 | TRBV28 | CASQQGAINEQYF | TGTGCCAGCCAACAGGGGGCTATCAACGAGCAGTACTTC
- | TRBJ2-5 | - | TRBV5-4 | CASSEPGHKETQYF | TGTGCCAGCAGCGAACCGGGACACAAAGAGACCCAGTACTTC
few | TRBJ2-3 | - | TRBV7-2 | CASSLLRDTQYF | TGTGCCAGCAGCTTATTGAGGGATACGCAGTATTTT
once | TRBJ1-3 | - | TRBV12-3/TRBV12-4 | CASSPLRRNTIYF | TGTGCCAGCAGTCCACTTAGGAGGAACACCATATATTTT
- | TRBJ2-5 | TRBD2 | TRBV5-4 | CASSLDGGAAGETQYF | TGTGCCAGCAGCTTGGACGGGGGGGCTGCCGGGGAGACCCAGTACTTC
- | TRBJ1-2 | - | TRBV6-5 | CASGRGETYGYTF | TGTGCCAGCGGTCGGGGGGAAACCTATGGCTACACCTTC
- | TRBJ1-4 | - | TRBV7-9 | CASSLRDLGEKLFF | TGTGCCAGCAGCTTACGGGATTTAGGGGAAAAACTGTTTTTT
- | TRBJ1-2 | - | TRBV5-1 | CASSDPREGTYGYTF | TGCGCCAGCAGCGACCCTCGGGAGGGCACCTATGGCTACACCTTC
- | TRBJ2-2 | - | TRBV7-6 | CASSLDRIGELFF | TGTGCCAGCAGCTTAGATAGAATCGGGGAGCTGTTTTTT
- | TRBJ1-2 | - | TRBV7-2 | CASSLDYRVSYGYTF | TGTGCCAGCAGCTTAGACTACAGGGTTAGCTATGGCTACACCTTC
- | TRBJ2-7 | - | TRBV27 | CASGNGDIFYEQYF | TGTGCCAGCGGAAATGGGGACATATTCTACGAGCAGTACTTC
- | TRBJ2-7 | TRBD2 | TRBV10-3 | CAISVTSGTSYEQYF | TGTGCCATCAGTGTGACTAGCGGTACTTCCTACGAGCAGTACTTC
- | TRBJ1-1 | TRBD1 | TRBV10-3 | CAISAGQGNTEAFF | TGTGCCATCAGTGCGGGACAGGGGAACACTGAAGCTTTCTTT
- | TRBJ1-2 | TRBD1 | TRBV9 | CASSVGWQGDGYTF | TGTGCCAGCAGCGTAGGTTGGCAGGGGGATGGCTACACCTTC
- | TRBJ2-3 | - | TRBV5-1 | CASSLARRTVYSSTDTQYF | TGCGCCAGCAGCTTGGCCCGGAGGACCGTATATTCTAGCACAGATACGCAGTATTTT
few | TRBJ1-2 | - | TRBV7-2 | CASSLALSGGRSAINYGYTF | TGTGCCAGCAGCTTAGCTCTGAGCGGGGGAAGGTCCGCCATTAACTATGGCTACACCTTC
once | TRBJ1-3 | - | TRBV20-1 | CAGGSGNTIYF | TGCGCCGGGGGCTCTGGAAACACCATATATTTT
- | TRBJ2-5 | - | TRBV4-3 | CASSQESGRAATQYF | TGCGCCAGCAGCCAAGAGTCGGGGAGAGCGGCGACCCAGTACTTC
- | TRBJ1-1 | - | TRBV6-5 | CASSYSNLGLYTEAFF | TGTGCCAGCAGTTACTCCAATTTGGGGCTCTACACTGAAGCTTTCTTT
- | TRBJ1-1 | - | TRBV5-1 | CASSLGGGEHTEAFF | TGCGCCAGCAGCTTGGGGGGCGGCGAACACACTGAAGCTTTCTTT